A selection of T cell receptor beta chains follows, all from one sample in a study of blood T cells in healthy people across ages. TCRdb recomputed calls from the 5' RACE reads with MiXCR, one row per CDR3 protein. This table has approximately 2,000,000 distinct CDR3 sequences, roughly 43% appearing once. The sample consisted of blood. The receptors come from a human donor in good health. CDR3s leave out the opening cysteine and the closing phenylalanine or tryptophan.

cdr3_aa: ASSQRVLMEGSTGANVLT
cdr3_length: 18
j_call: TRBJ2-6
v_call: TRBV3-1

cdr3_aa: ASSLTGLTYEQY
cdr3_length: 12
j_call: TRBJ2-7
v_call: TRBV5-1

cdr3_aa: ASSYRSWETQY
cdr3_length: 11
j_call: TRBJ2-5
v_call: TRBV7-3

cdr3_aa: SVGVGSSVGGYT
cdr3_length: 12
j_call: TRBJ1-2
v_call: TRBV29-1

cdr3_aa: ASRAGRTGGNNQPQH
cdr3_length: 15
j_call: TRBJ1-5
v_call: TRBV6-1

cdr3_aa: ASSGLPGLAGQSSYEQY
cdr3_length: 17
j_call: TRBJ2-7
v_call: TRBV7-8

cdr3_aa: SASDPGTEAF
cdr3_length: 10
j_call: TRBJ1-1
v_call: TRBV29-1

cdr3_aa: SVATNRGTTQY
cdr3_length: 11
j_call: TRBJ2-3
v_call: TRBV20-1

cdr3_aa: ASSLSWSGGYGTDTQY
cdr3_length: 16
j_call: TRBJ2-3
v_call: TRBV13

cdr3_aa: SARLPGLRNTEAF
cdr3_length: 13
j_call: TRBJ1-1
v_call: TRBV20-1

cdr3_aa: ASSATGTCGKNEQF
cdr3_length: 14
j_call: TRBJ2-1
v_call: TRBV9

cdr3_aa: ASSGYGGQGRYGYT
cdr3_length: 14
j_call: TRBJ1-2
v_call: TRBV9

cdr3_aa: ATSGHRDRGPPGNTIY
cdr3_length: 16
j_call: TRBJ1-3
v_call: TRBV15

cdr3_aa: ASSPSSSMNTEAF
cdr3_length: 13
j_call: TRBJ1-1
v_call: TRBV18

cdr3_aa: ASSQVPFPTDTQY
cdr3_length: 13
j_call: TRBJ2-3
v_call: TRBV4-1

cdr3_aa: ASSLQLASTDTQY
cdr3_length: 13
j_call: TRBJ2-3
v_call: TRBV6-5

cdr3_aa: SARDFGGANVLT
cdr3_length: 12
j_call: TRBJ2-6
v_call: TRBV20-1

cdr3_aa: ASSQEGAASRSAF
cdr3_length: 13
j_call: TRBJ1-1
v_call: TRBV3-1

cdr3_aa: ASTEHSDRGTEAF
cdr3_length: 13
j_call: TRBJ1-1
v_call: TRBV6-2/TRBV6-3

cdr3_aa: ASSQLGASEAF
cdr3_length: 11
j_call: TRBJ1-1
v_call: TRBV12-3/TRBV12-4

cdr3_aa: ASSQGGGQGRGGEQF
cdr3_length: 15
j_call: TRBJ2-1
v_call: TRBV4-3

cdr3_aa: ASSPRWGPYNEQF
cdr3_length: 13
j_call: TRBJ2-1
v_call: TRBV4-3

cdr3_aa: SGQEPGQGYGYT
cdr3_length: 12
j_call: TRBJ1-2
v_call: TRBV20-1

cdr3_aa: SAFLLRDRSGDTQY
cdr3_length: 14
j_call: TRBJ2-3
v_call: TRBV20-1

cdr3_aa: SALRGTPQETQY
cdr3_length: 12
j_call: TRBJ2-5
v_call: TRBV20-1

cdr3_aa: ASSLIYGDLHWNGYT
cdr3_length: 15
j_call: TRBJ1-2
v_call: TRBV7-6

cdr3_aa: SARRQGSLYEQF
cdr3_length: 12
j_call: TRBJ2-1
v_call: TRBV20-1

cdr3_aa: ASSPGTLVGETQY
cdr3_length: 13
j_call: TRBJ2-5
v_call: TRBV6-6

cdr3_aa: ASSVALDEQF
cdr3_length: 10
j_call: TRBJ2-1
v_call: TRBV9

cdr3_aa: ASTVQGMETQY
cdr3_length: 11
j_call: TRBJ2-5
v_call: TRBV2

cdr3_aa: ASRPREAFEQY
cdr3_length: 11
j_call: -
v_call: TRBV27

cdr3_aa: ASSCGTRTDTQY
cdr3_length: 12
j_call: TRBJ2-3
v_call: TRBV6-5

cdr3_aa: SVELAADTQY
cdr3_length: 10
j_call: TRBJ2-3
v_call: TRBV20-1

cdr3_aa: ASSLSVVGAYEQY
cdr3_length: 13
j_call: -
v_call: TRBV5-5

cdr3_aa: ASSEVPLSDRGLYEQY
cdr3_length: 16
j_call: TRBJ2-7
v_call: TRBV6-1

cdr3_aa: ASSRGLAVQETQY
cdr3_length: 13
j_call: TRBJ2-5
v_call: TRBV4-1

cdr3_aa: ASSLDGTKVAYEQY
cdr3_length: 14
j_call: TRBJ2-7
v_call: TRBV13

cdr3_aa: SASAFDYNEQF
cdr3_length: 11
j_call: TRBJ2-1
v_call: TRBV20-1

cdr3_aa: ASSHQLASSYNEQF
cdr3_length: 14
j_call: TRBJ2-1
v_call: TRBV4-3

cdr3_aa: ASSEQRSYEQY
cdr3_length: 11
j_call: TRBJ2-7
v_call: TRBV6-1

cdr3_aa: ASSILGEGSADTQY
cdr3_length: 14
j_call: TRBJ2-3
v_call: TRBV19

cdr3_aa: ASSVRADEGYGYT
cdr3_length: 13
j_call: TRBJ1-2
v_call: TRBV9

cdr3_aa: AISESEKLF
cdr3_length: 9
j_call: TRBJ1-4
v_call: TRBV10-3

cdr3_aa: ASSLLQGWSRTEAF
cdr3_length: 14
j_call: TRBJ1-1
v_call: TRBV5-1

cdr3_aa: SVYSSSYEQY
cdr3_length: 10
j_call: TRBJ2-7
v_call: TRBV29-1

cdr3_aa: SAQIGSAYEQY
cdr3_length: 11
j_call: TRBJ2-7
v_call: TRBV29-1

cdr3_aa: ASSPNSIPSGANVLT
cdr3_length: 15
j_call: TRBJ2-6
v_call: TRBV6-2/TRBV6-3

cdr3_aa: ASTLGTGGSNEQF
cdr3_length: 13
j_call: TRBJ2-1
v_call: TRBV7-2

cdr3_aa: SARVPGSSYNEQF
cdr3_length: 13
j_call: TRBJ2-1
v_call: TRBV20-1

cdr3_aa: SVDSRGGGEQY
cdr3_length: 11
j_call: TRBJ2-7
v_call: TRBV29-1